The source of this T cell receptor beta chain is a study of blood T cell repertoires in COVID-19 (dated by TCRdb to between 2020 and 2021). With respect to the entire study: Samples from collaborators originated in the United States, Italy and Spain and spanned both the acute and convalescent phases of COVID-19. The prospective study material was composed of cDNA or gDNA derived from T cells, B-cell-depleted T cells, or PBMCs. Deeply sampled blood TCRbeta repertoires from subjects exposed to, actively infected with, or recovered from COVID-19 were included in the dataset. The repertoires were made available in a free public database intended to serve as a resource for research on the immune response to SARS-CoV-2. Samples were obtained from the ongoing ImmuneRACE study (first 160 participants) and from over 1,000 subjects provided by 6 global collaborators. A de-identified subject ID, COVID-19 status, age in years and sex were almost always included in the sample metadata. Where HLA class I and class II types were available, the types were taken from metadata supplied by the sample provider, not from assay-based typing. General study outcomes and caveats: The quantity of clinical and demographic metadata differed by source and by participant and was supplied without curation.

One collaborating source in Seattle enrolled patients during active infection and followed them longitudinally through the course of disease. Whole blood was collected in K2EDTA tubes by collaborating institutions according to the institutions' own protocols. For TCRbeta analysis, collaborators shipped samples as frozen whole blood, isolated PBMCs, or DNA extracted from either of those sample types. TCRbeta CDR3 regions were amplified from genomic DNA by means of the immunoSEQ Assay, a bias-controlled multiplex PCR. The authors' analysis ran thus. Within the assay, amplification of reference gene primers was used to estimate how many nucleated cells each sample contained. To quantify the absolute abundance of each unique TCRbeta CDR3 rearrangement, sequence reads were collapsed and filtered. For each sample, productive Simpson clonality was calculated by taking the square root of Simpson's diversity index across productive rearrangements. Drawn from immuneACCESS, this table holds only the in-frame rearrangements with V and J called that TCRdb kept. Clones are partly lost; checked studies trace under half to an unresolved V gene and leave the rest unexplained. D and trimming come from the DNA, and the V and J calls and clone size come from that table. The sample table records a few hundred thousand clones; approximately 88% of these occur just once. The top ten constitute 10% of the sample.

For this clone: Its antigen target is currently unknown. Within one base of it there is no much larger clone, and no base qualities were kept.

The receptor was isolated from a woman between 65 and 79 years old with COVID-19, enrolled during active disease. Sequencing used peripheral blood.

The CDR3: CASSDNWTGREKLFF. The DNA sequence is as follows: TGTGCCAGCAGCGATAACTGGACAGGGCGGGAAAAACTGTTTTTT. The rearrangement combines TRBV7-2 with TRBJ1-4; a stretch of 8 junction bases matches TRBD1. The germline V gene gives CDR1 as SGHTA and CDR2 as FQGNSA. The CDR3 spans 15 residues, from the cysteine through the phenylalanine. The retained sequence is limited to the CDR3, 45 bases, with the frame set at the first base. After removal of 5 bases from V and 8 bases from J, the junction retains 10 bases not matched to a gene. The variable domain in full, with residues beyond the CDR3 obtained from the reference TRBV7-2 and TRBJ1-4 genes, is GAGVSQSPSNKVTEKGKDVELRCDPISGHTALYWYRQSLGQGLEFLIYFQGNSAPDKSGLPSDRFSAERTGGSVSTLTIQRTQQEDSAVYLCASSDNWTGREKLFFGSGTQLSVL.